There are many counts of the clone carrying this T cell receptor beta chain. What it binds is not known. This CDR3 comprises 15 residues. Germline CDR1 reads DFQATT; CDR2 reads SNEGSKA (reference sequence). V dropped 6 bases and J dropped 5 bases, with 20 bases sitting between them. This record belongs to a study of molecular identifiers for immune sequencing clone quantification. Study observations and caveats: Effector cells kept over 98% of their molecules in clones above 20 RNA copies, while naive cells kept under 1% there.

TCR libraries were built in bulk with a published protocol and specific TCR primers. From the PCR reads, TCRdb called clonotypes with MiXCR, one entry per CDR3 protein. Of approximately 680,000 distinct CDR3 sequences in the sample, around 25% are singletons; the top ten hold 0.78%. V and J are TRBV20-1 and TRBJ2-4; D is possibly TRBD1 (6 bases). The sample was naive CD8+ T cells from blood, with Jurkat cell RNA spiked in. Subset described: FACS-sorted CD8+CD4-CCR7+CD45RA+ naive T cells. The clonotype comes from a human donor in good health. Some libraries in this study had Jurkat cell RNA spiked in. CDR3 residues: CSAGSNRESENIQYF. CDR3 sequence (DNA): TGCAGTGCGGGGAGTAACAGGGAGTCCGAAAACATTCAGTACTTC.